The 24 T cell receptor beta chains reported below all come from one sample, sequenced in a study of T cell responses to AZD1222 COVID-19 vaccine (dated by TCRdb to the early 2020s). What this sample's time point label stands for: baseline before first vaccination. Libraries were built with the immunoSEQ multiplex PCR assay. This is the immuneACCESS table as TCRdb keeps it, with only in-frame sequences that have V and J called. A part of the clones is gone; compared with another copy, unresolved V genes explain less than half, and the rest is unexplained. This sample holds roughly 44,000 clones; 75% to 85% were observed only once. The ten most abundant clones make up roughly half of the sample. The specimen comprised peripheral blood, sampled on day 0 of AZD1222 vaccination. The receptors originated from an adult in good health.

This chain joins TRBV2 and TRBJ1-1; 7 bases match TRBD1. Trimming removed 6 bases from V and 2 bases from J; junction bases left unmatched: 6. CDR3 length: 14 amino acids. Germline V gene sequence: CDR1 SNHLY, CDR2 FYNNEI. The CDR3 reads CASREQGRNTEAFF. As DNA, the CDR3 is TGTGCCAGCAGAGAACAGGGGCGTAACACTGAAGCTTTCTTT.

This clone was counted a few times. The chain has TRBV28 and TRBJ2-7, with D uncertain. CDR1 and CDR2 from the germline V gene are MDHEN and SYDVKM. The CDR3 has 14 residues. Trimming removed 1 base at V and 5 bases at J, with 12 bases between. CDR3 coding DNA: TGTGCCAGCAGTTTATACGGCCCAGGCCACGAGCAGTACTTC. Translation: CASSLYGPGHEQYF. The entire variable domain, with the rest obtained from reference TRBV28 and TRBJ2-7, is as follows: DVKVTQSSRYLVKRTGEKVFLECVQDMDHENMFWYRQDPGLGLRLIYFSYDVKMKEKGDIPEGYSVSREKKERFSLILESASTNQTSMYLCASSLYGPGHEQYFGPGTRLTVT.

This clone was detected once. This sequence joins TRBV2 and TRBJ1-1; TRBD1 is a possible D gene (5 bases). Germline V CDR1 and CDR2: SNHLY, FYNNEI. The CDR3 is 13 residues long. V lost 11 bases and J lost 2, with 15 bases in between. Here the CDR3 DNA reads TGTGCCGGCGGCGGGACGGCAAACACTGAAGCTTTCTTT. Translating it yields CAGGGTANTEAFF.

The genes are TRBV7-9 and TRBJ2-2; D perhaps matches TRBD2 (6 bases). Per germline, CDR1 SEHNR and CDR2 FQNEAQ (reference sequence). With 5 bases removed from V and 5 bases from J, the gap between germline ends came to 21 bases. This CDR3 is 17 amino acids long. The CDR3 coding sequence is TGTGCCAGCAGCCCCGTGGGGGAGGCCCCGGGGACCGGGGAGCTGTTTTTT. Protein sequence: CASSPVGEAPGTGELFF.

V and J are TRBV21-1 and TRBJ2-5; the tabulated D call, TRBD2, remains unverified against the DNA. TRBV21-1 is designated a pseudogene. The CDR3 is 17 residues long. In DNA form, the CDR3 reads TGTGCCAGCAGCAAAGTTGGGATAGCGGGGTACCAAGAGACCCAGTACTTC. It specifies CASSKVGIAGYQETQYF.

V usage is TRBV29-1 and J usage is TRBJ2-1, with D possibly being TRBD2 (6 bases). There are 13 residues in the CDR3. Between the trimmed V and J ends, which lost 6 bases and 6 bases, there was a span of 15 bases. The germline CDR1 and CDR2 sequences are SQVTM and ANQGSEA. The CDR3 nucleotides read TGCAGCGTCTTTAGGAGGGAACGCAATGAGCAGTTCTTC. This gives the protein CSVFRRERNEQFF.

V gene TRBV28 combines with J gene TRBJ2-2; 7 bases are a match to TRBD2. This CDR3 comprises 16 residues. Unmatched junction bases numbered 7, after V lost 6 bases and J lost 0 bases. Germline-derived CDR1 and CDR2 are MDHEN and SYDVKM. The CDR3 region is CASRLIRGANTGELFF. The DNA for the CDR3 is TGTGCCAGCAGGTTGATCCGGGGGGCGAACACCGGGGAGCTGTTTTTT.

The CDR3 DNA reads TGTGCCAGCAGTTCTGGGGCCTATGGCTACACCTTC. Amino acids: CASSSGAYGYTF. This chain joins TRBV28 and TRBJ1-2; D perhaps matches TRBD1 (5 bases). CDR1 is MDHEN, CDR2 SYDVKM, per germline. Trimming took 4 bases from V and 4 from J, leaving 7 bases between them. CDR3 length: 12 residues.

This sequence joins TRBV7-2 and TRBJ1-2, with 9 bases that match TRBD1. This CDR3 is built from 12 residues. V lost 5 bases to trimming and J lost 13 bases; unmatched junction nucleotides: 8. Germline loops: CDR1 SGHTA, CDR2 FQGNSA. The CDR3 region is CASSPGQGRGTF. In DNA, the CDR3 is TGTGCCAGCAGCCCGGGACAGGGAAGGGGCACCTTC.

The rearrangement joins TRBV30 to TRBJ2-2; possible D gene TRBD2, 6 bases. Germline loops: CDR1 GTSNPN, CDR2 SVGIG (reference sequence). The CDR3 runs 15 residues. Trimming shortened V by 4 bases and J by 3 bases, and 15 bases separated the two germline ends. CDR3 sequence reads: CAWILSGRHTGELFF. CDR3 nucleotide sequence: TGTGCCTGGATACTTTCGGGGAGGCACACCGGGGAGCTGTTTTTT.

The J gene is TRBJ2-7, the V gene TRBV3-1 (or the pseudogene TRBV3-2); possible D gene TRBD2, 6 bases. Trimming pared 0 bases from V and 5 bases from J, leaving 20 bases between. Per germline, CDR1 LGHDT and CDR2 YNNKEL (reference sequence). There are 17 residues in the CDR3. The CDR3 DNA reads as TGTGCCAGCAGCCAAGAGATTAGCGGTAATGAGGGCGACGAGCAGTACTTC. It codes for CASSQEISGNEGDEQYF.

V usage is TRBV5-8 and J usage is TRBJ2-5; 13 nucleotides match TRBD2. CDR1 is SGHTS and CDR2 is YDEGEE in the germline V gene. The trim removed 4 bases at V and 4 bases at J, leaving 7 bases unmatched. The CDR3 has 16 residues. CDR3 in DNA: TGTGCCAGCAGCCGAGGACTAGCGGGGGTTGGAGAGACCCAGTACTTC. Translation: CASSRGLAGVGETQYF.

V usage is TRBV2 and J usage is TRBJ1-1, with 8 bases that match TRBD1. CDR3 length equals 13 residues. Trimming at V came to 8 bases and at J to 10 bases, leaving 12 bases not matched to a gene. Germline lookup yields CDR1 SNHLY and CDR2 FYNNEI. Here the CDR3 DNA reads TGTGCCAGCGATCCCGGGACAGGCCTCTTAGCTTTCTTT. Translated: CASDPGTGLLAFF.

This clone is a singleton in its sample. The chain is built from TRBV28 and TRBJ2-7; TRBD2 matches 8 bases. CDR1 and CDR2 (germline): MDHEN, SYDVKM. The CDR3 sequence is 11 residues long. CDR3 protein: CAAGLAYEQYF. In DNA form, the CDR3 reads TGTGCTGCGGGACTAGCCTACGAGCAGTACTTC. Complete variable domain (other parts from reference TRBV28 and TRBJ2-7): DVKVTQSSRYLVKRTGEKVFLECVQDMDHENMFWYRQDPGLGLRLIYFSYDVKMKEKGDIPEGYSVSREKKERFSLILESASTNQTSMYLCAAGLAYEQYFGPGTRLTVT.

The CDR3 loop reads CASSLALGRDTGELFF. Here the CDR3 DNA reads TGTGCCAGCAGCTTGGCTCTGGGACGGGACACCGGGGAGCTGTTTTTT. The J gene is TRBJ2-2, the V gene TRBV5-4; the D call may be TRBD1 or TRBD2 (5 bases each). Trimming removed 0 bases from V and 3 bases from J, with 12 bases in between. The CDR3 covers 16 residues. Germline V gene lookup returns CDR1 SGHNT and CDR2 YYREEE (reference sequence).

The chain carries TRBV7-3 and TRBJ2-2; TRBD2 aligns across 8 bases. The CDR3 loop spans 15 amino acids. Germline trimming cut 5 bases from V and 6 bases from J; bases unmatched to any gene: 8. CDR1 and CDR2 (germline): SGHTA, FQGTGA. CDR3 residues: CASSVNSGKAGELFF. The DNA for the CDR3 is TGTGCCAGCAGCGTCAATAGCGGGAAGGCCGGGGAGCTGTTTTTT.

This rearrangement joins TRBV11-2 to TRBJ1-2; D might be TRBD1 (6 bases). The germline V gene encodes CDR1 SGHAT and CDR2 FQNNGV. V was trimmed by 5 bases and J by 5 bases, leaving 21 bases between them. The length of the CDR3 is 16 residues. The CDR3 is CASSPEGVPLGYGYTF. The CDR3 bases are TGTGCCAGCAGCCCCGAGGGGGTCCCCTTAGGATATGGCTACACCTTC.

This sequence joins TRBV18 and TRBJ1-1; 7 bases agree with TRBD1. The CDR3 has 14 amino acids. CDR1 KGHSH and CDR2 LQKENI come from the germline V gene. Trimming took 4 bases from V and 4 from J; bases not matched to a gene: 6. The CDR3 DNA is TGTGCCAGCTCACTGAGGGACAGCCGCACTGAAGCTTTCTTT. It translates to CASSLRDSRTEAFF.

The chain employs TRBV9 and TRBJ2-2; D possibly matches TRBD1 or TRBD2 (5 bases each). Germline loops: CDR1 SGDLS, CDR2 YYNGEE. V was shortened by 0 bases and J by 1 base, with 7 bases between the two germline ends. The CDR3 has 15 amino acids. Here the CDR3 reads CASSVEGRNTGELFF. As DNA, the CDR3 is TGTGCCAGCAGCGTAGAGGGGAGGAACACCGGGGAGCTGTTTTTT.

J is TRBJ1-4 and V is TRBV7-2; TRBD1 matches at 8 bases. V dropped 4 bases and J dropped 0; count of bases not matched to a gene: 4. There are 16 residues in the CDR3. In germline, CDR1 is SGHTA, CDR2 FQGNSA. In nucleotides, the CDR3 is TGTGCCAGCAGCTCTGACAGGGGTACAACTAATGAAAAACTGTTTTTT. Translation: CASSSDRGTTNEKLFF.

The chain couples TRBV10-3 to TRBJ1-1, with TRBD1 as a possible D gene (6 bases). This CDR3 is built from 16 residues. Germline CDR1 ENHRY, CDR2 SYGVKD. Trimming left V 3 bases short and J 5 bases short, with 19 bases between. The CDR3 spells CAISDGPAGARTEAFF. The DNA for the CDR3 is TGTGCCATCAGTGATGGCCCGGCAGGGGCGCGTACTGAAGCTTTCTTT.

The V gene is TRBV12-3 or TRBV12-4, the J gene TRBJ1-5, with TRBD1 as a possible D gene (5 bases). The V gene lost 5 bases and the J gene lost 11 bases, with 16 bases spanning the gap. This CDR3 spans 13 amino acids. For the CDR3, the DNA is TGTGCCAGCAGTCGGGGCAGGAGCGAATCCCAGCATTTT. It encodes CASSRGRSESQHF.

The chain couples TRBV27 to TRBJ1-3; D remains unclear. Trimming cost V 7 bases and J 3 bases, with 4 bases left between them. CDR1 and CDR2 from the germline V gene are MNHEY and SMNVEV (reference sequence). The CDR3 is made up of 11 amino acids. The CDR3 sequence is CASMGGNTIYF. CDR3 DNA sequence: TGTGCCAGCATGGGTGGAAACACCATATATTTT.

This clone was observed a handful of times. The rearrangement links TRBV7-2 to TRBJ2-1; 12 nucleotides align to TRBD2. V was pared by 3 bases and J by 5 bases, with 2 bases of the junction left unmatched. Germline-derived CDR1 and CDR2 are SGHTA and FQGNSA. The CDR3 runs to 15 residues. The CDR3 nucleotides are TGTGCCAGCAGCTTGGGACTAGCGGGCAACAATGAGCAGTTCTTC. Translating gives CASSLGLAGNNEQFF.